This T cell receptor (beta chain) comes out of a study of blood T cell repertoires in COVID-19. The germline CDR1 and CDR2 sequences are SNHLY and FYNNEI. The V and J ends lost 6 bases and 7 bases respectively, with 24 bases between them. The CDR3 loop spans 16 amino acids. The data were produced by immunoSEQ multiplex PCR, yet TCRdb's version contains in-frame clones alone and is incomplete. The data contain 250,000 or so clones, about 90% of them singletons. The study recruited people aged roughly 18 to 95 years across 24 US areas. Clinical history as reported by participants underpinned cohort assignment. This clone is a singleton in its sample.

V gene TRBV2 combines with J gene TRBJ1-2; perhaps TRBD1 as D (5 bases). Input material: PBMCs or T cells enriched from blood (not recorded which). This receptor was taken from a human donor in a cohort exposed to, infected with or recovered from COVID-19 (not recorded which). The donor label of this sample is uncertain. This CDR3 is CASRDAIRGFFVGYTF. Here the CDR3 DNA reads TGTGCCAGCAGGGACGCCATAAGGGGCTTTTTTGTTGGCTACACCTTC.